These T cell receptor beta chains were read from a single sample in a study of blood T cell repertoires in COVID-19. This table comes from immunoSEQ multiplex PCR, and its TCRdb copy is limited to in-frame clones, with some not included. The sample consists of about 150,000 clones, 84% of them appearing once. Specimen: peripheral blood. The receptor source for this set is a man between 25 and 39 years old with COVID-19, enrolled during active disease. Both conserved end residues are part of each CDR3. A D gene is named only where the DNA matches it firmly. Only some rows state a clone size, as once, few, many or a class for expanded clones.

CDR3 DNA: TGTGCCAGCAGTTTTCGAAAGGACTGGTTCTACGAGCAGTACTTC; CDR3 protein: CASSFRKDWFYEQYF; V gene: TRBV27; J gene: TRBJ2-7; clone size: .; D gene: .
CDR3 DNA: TGCGCCAGCAGTGACGTCAGCTCTGGGGCCAACGTCCTGACTTTC; CDR3 protein: CASSDVSSGANVLTF; V gene: TRBV10-2; J gene: TRBJ2-6; clone size: .; D gene: .
CDR3 DNA: TGTGCCAGCAGTTCCTGGGGGACAGATGCCTACGAGCAGTACTTC; CDR3 protein: CASSSWGTDAYEQYF; V gene: TRBV25-1; J gene: TRBJ2-7; clone size: .; D gene: TRBD1
CDR3 DNA: TGTGCCAGTAATCGGGGGAGCCGCAATCAGCCCCAGCATTTT; CDR3 protein: CASNRGSRNQPQHF; V gene: TRBV19; J gene: TRBJ1-5; clone size: .; D gene: .
CDR3 DNA: TGTGCCTGGAGAACTAGCGGGGACTACGAGCAGTACTTC; CDR3 protein: CAWRTSGDYEQYF; V gene: TRBV30; J gene: TRBJ2-7; clone size: .; D gene: TRBD2
CDR3 DNA: TGCAGCGTTGAAGTTTCGAGGGGCGGGAGGTTGACAGATACGCAGTATTTT; CDR3 protein: CSVEVSRGGRLTDTQYF; V gene: TRBV29-1; J gene: TRBJ2-3; clone size: .; D gene: TRBD2
CDR3 DNA: TGTGCCAGCAGCTCCCCCGGGTCCCTTTACAATGAGCAGTTCTTC; CDR3 protein: CASSSPGSLYNEQFF; V gene: TRBV5-4; J gene: TRBJ2-1; clone size: .; D gene: .
CDR3 DNA: TGTGCCAGCAGCTTTACTAGCGTCCAAGAGACCCAGTACTTC; CDR3 protein: CASSFTSVQETQYF; V gene: TRBV7-2; J gene: TRBJ2-5; clone size: .; D gene: TRBD2
CDR3 DNA: TGTGCCAGCAGCGTAGAGGAGGGGAAGCAGTTCTTC; CDR3 protein: CASSVEEGKQFF; V gene: TRBV9; J gene: TRBJ2-1; clone size: .; D gene: .
CDR3 DNA: TGTGCCAGCAGCGCGACAGGGCGGCAAGAGACCCAGTACTTC; CDR3 protein: CASSATGRQETQYF; V gene: TRBV7-8; J gene: TRBJ2-5; clone size: .; D gene: TRBD1
CDR3 DNA: TGCGCCAGCTGGCGGGGCAGGTCAGCAGATACGCAGTATTTT; CDR3 protein: CASWRGRSADTQYF; V gene: TRBV5-1; J gene: TRBJ2-3; clone size: .; D gene: .
CDR3 DNA: TGTGCCAGCACATTACCTAGTGGTGAGCAGTTCTTC; CDR3 protein: CASTLPSGEQFF; V gene: TRBV28; J gene: TRBJ2-1; clone size: .; D gene: .
CDR3 DNA: TGTGCCAGCAGTTCCATCACCAGGGAGGGGCTGTTTTTT; CDR3 protein: CASSSITREGLFF; V gene: TRBV6-5; J gene: TRBJ1-4; clone size: .; D gene: .
CDR3 DNA: TGTGCCATCAGTTCGAGCGGGAGCCCTCGGTACGAGCAGTACTTC; CDR3 protein: CAISSSGSPRYEQYF; V gene: TRBV10-3; J gene: TRBJ2-7; clone size: .; D gene: TRBD2
CDR3 DNA: TGTGCCATCAGTGCGAGTCCCGAGGGCAATGAGCAGTTCTTC; CDR3 protein: CAISASPEGNEQFF; V gene: TRBV10-3; J gene: TRBJ2-1; clone size: .; D gene: .
CDR3 DNA: TGTGCCAGCTCACCAAGGACTACTGCTCCCGAGCAGTACTTC; CDR3 protein: CASSPRTTAPEQYF; V gene: TRBV18; J gene: TRBJ2-7; clone size: .; D gene: .
CDR3 DNA: TGTGCCAGCAGCCCTAGAAGGACTAGCGGGAGTAGGGATACGCAGTATTTT; CDR3 protein: CASSPRRTSGSRDTQYF; V gene: TRBV3-1/TRBV3-2; J gene: TRBJ2-3; clone size: many; D gene: TRBD2
CDR3 DNA: TGTGCCAGCAGCTTAATACTAGCGGGATCAGATACGCAGTATTTT; CDR3 protein: CASSLILAGSDTQYF; V gene: TRBV7-8; J gene: TRBJ2-3; clone size: .; D gene: TRBD2
CDR3 DNA: TGTGCCAGCAGTTTCCGGGACAGGGGCTTTAACGAGCAGTTCTTC; CDR3 protein: CASSFRDRGFNEQFF; V gene: TRBV28; J gene: TRBJ2-1; clone size: .; D gene: TRBD1
CDR3 DNA: TGTGCCGGCAAGGGGATTGGACAGTCGAACACCGGGGAGCTGTTTTTT; CDR3 protein: CAGKGIGQSNTGELFF; V gene: TRBV2; J gene: TRBJ2-2; clone size: .; D gene: .
CDR3 DNA: TGTGCCAGCAGCCGCCAGCGGGGCTACAAAGAGACCCAGTACTTC; CDR3 protein: CASSRQRGYKETQYF; V gene: TRBV2; J gene: TRBJ2-5; clone size: .; D gene: TRBD2
CDR3 DNA: TGTGCCAGCAGCGCATCGCCGCCGGGACAGGGTGCAGATACGCAGTATTTT; CDR3 protein: CASSASPPGQGADTQYF; V gene: TRBV9; J gene: TRBJ2-3; clone size: once; D gene: TRBD1
CDR3 DNA: TGTGCCAGCAGTTCGGTTAGCAATCAGCCCCAGCATTTT; CDR3 protein: CASSSVSNQPQHF; V gene: TRBV6-5; J gene: TRBJ1-5; clone size: .; D gene: .
CDR3 DNA: TGTGCCAGCAGCTGGGGACAGGGGAACACTGAAGCTTTCTTT; CDR3 protein: CASSWGQGNTEAFF; V gene: TRBV14; J gene: TRBJ1-1; clone size: .; D gene: TRBD1
CDR3 DNA: TGTGCCAGCTCGCAAAGACAGGGCCTCAACACTGAAGCTTTCTTT; CDR3 protein: CASSQRQGLNTEAFF; V gene: TRBV18; J gene: TRBJ1-1; clone size: .; D gene: TRBD1
CDR3 DNA: TGTGCCAGCAGCGTGACAGGGGGGAACTACGAGCAGTACTTC; CDR3 protein: CASSVTGGNYEQYF; V gene: TRBV5-4; J gene: TRBJ2-7; clone size: few; D gene: TRBD1
CDR3 DNA: TGTGCCAGCAGTTTGAATTTGCAAGGGGCCTATGGCTACACCTTC; CDR3 protein: CASSLNLQGAYGYTF; V gene: TRBV27; J gene: TRBJ1-2; clone size: .; D gene: .
CDR3 DNA: TGCAGCGTTGGAGGGCGGCTGAGCTCCTACGAGCAGTACTTC; CDR3 protein: CSVGGRLSSYEQYF; V gene: TRBV29-1; J gene: TRBJ2-7; clone size: .; D gene: .
CDR3 DNA: TGTGCCAGCAGCCTCGGACAGTACAATCAGCCCCAGCATTTT; CDR3 protein: CASSLGQYNQPQHF; V gene: TRBV7-9; J gene: TRBJ1-5; clone size: .; D gene: .
CDR3 DNA: TGCGCCAGCAGCTTGGCCGGGACTAGCGGGAGGGCCACAGATACGCAGTATTTT; CDR3 protein: CASSLAGTSGRATDTQYF; V gene: TRBV5-1; J gene: TRBJ2-3; clone size: .; D gene: TRBD2
CDR3 DNA: TGTGCCAGCAGTCCGAAGGGGTGGGAGACCCAGTACTTC; CDR3 protein: CASSPKGWETQYF; V gene: TRBV7-3; J gene: TRBJ2-5; clone size: .; D gene: .
CDR3 DNA: TGCAGCGTTGTAGAGGGGCTCGAGCAGTACTTC; CDR3 protein: CSVVEGLEQYF; V gene: TRBV29-1; J gene: TRBJ2-7; clone size: .; D gene: .
CDR3 DNA: TGTGCCAGCAGACTCGGTGGGAGAAATCAGCCCCAGCATTTT; CDR3 protein: CASRLGGRNQPQHF; V gene: TRBV27; J gene: TRBJ1-5; clone size: .; D gene: .
CDR3 DNA: TGTGCCAGCAGTTTCTCCCACAATGAGCAGTTCTTC; CDR3 protein: CASSFSHNEQFF; V gene: TRBV12-3/TRBV12-4; J gene: TRBJ2-1; clone size: .; D gene: .
CDR3 DNA: TGTGCCAGCAGTTACGGTCTAGTCACTGAAGCTTTCTTT; CDR3 protein: CASSYGLVTEAFF; V gene: TRBV6-5; J gene: TRBJ1-1; clone size: .; D gene: .
CDR3 DNA: TGTGCCAGCAGCTCGGGGAGGGAGACCCAGTACTTC; CDR3 protein: CASSSGRETQYF; V gene: TRBV11-2; J gene: TRBJ2-5; clone size: .; D gene: .
CDR3 DNA: TGTGCCAGCTCGTTGGATAGGAACACCGGGGAGCTGTTTTTT; CDR3 protein: CASSLDRNTGELFF; V gene: TRBV7-9; J gene: TRBJ2-2; clone size: .; D gene: .
CDR3 DNA: TGTGCCAGCAGTCCCTCTTTCGGGGGTTCGGTCAAAAACATTCAGTACTTC; CDR3 protein: CASSPSFGGSVKNIQYF; V gene: TRBV28; J gene: TRBJ2-4; clone size: once; D gene: .
CDR3 DNA: TGTGCCAGTAGTGATTCGGCCGCCAGGGCCGGGGCCAACGTCCTGACTTTC; CDR3 protein: CASSDSAARAGANVLTF; V gene: TRBV19; J gene: TRBJ2-6; clone size: .; D gene: .
CDR3 DNA: TGTGCCAGCAGCGACCCGGGGGCGGGAGCTTCCTACAATGAGCAGTTCTTC; CDR3 protein: CASSDPGAGASYNEQFF; V gene: TRBV9; J gene: TRBJ2-1; clone size: .; D gene: .
CDR3 DNA: TGTGCCAGCAGTTACTCCAGCTACTATAGCAATCAGCCCCAGCATTTT; CDR3 protein: CASSYSSYYSNQPQHF; V gene: TRBV6-2/TRBV6-3; J gene: TRBJ1-5; clone size: .; D gene: .
CDR3 DNA: TGTGCCAGCAGTAAAAACGCCTATCGGGGGAATCAGCCCCAGCATTTT; CDR3 protein: CASSKNAYRGNQPQHF; V gene: TRBV6-2/TRBV6-3; J gene: TRBJ1-5; clone size: few; D gene: .
CDR3 DNA: TGTGCCAGCAGTGAAGCGGGAGGTTACAATGAGCAGTTCTTC; CDR3 protein: CASSEAGGYNEQFF; V gene: TRBV6-4; J gene: TRBJ2-1; clone size: many; D gene: TRBD2
CDR3 DNA: TGTGCCAGCAGCCCTGGCAGGGGCGTAACTGAAGCTTTCTTT; CDR3 protein: CASSPGRGVTEAFF; V gene: TRBV9; J gene: TRBJ1-1; clone size: .; D gene: .
CDR3 DNA: TGTGCCAGCAGTTATTACCGGGGGATGACGGAGCAGTACTTC; CDR3 protein: CASSYYRGMTEQYF; V gene: TRBV6-5; J gene: TRBJ2-7; clone size: .; D gene: .
CDR3 DNA: TGTGCCAGCTCACCACAGGACAGTTCTAATTCACCCCTCCACTTT; CDR3 protein: CASSPQDSSNSPLHF; V gene: TRBV18; J gene: TRBJ1-6; clone size: .; D gene: .
CDR3 DNA: TGTGCCAGTAGTTGGTCCAGGGAGCAGTTCTTC; CDR3 protein: CASSWSREQFF; V gene: TRBV19; J gene: TRBJ2-1; clone size: once; D gene: .
CDR3 DNA: TGCGCCAGCAGCTTGGAGATAGCGGGAGAATCGCAGTATTTT; CDR3 protein: CASSLEIAGESQYF; V gene: TRBV5-1; J gene: TRBJ2-3; clone size: .; D gene: TRBD2
CDR3 DNA: TGTGCCACCTCAGAAGCAGATACGCAGTATTTT; CDR3 protein: CATSEADTQYF; V gene: TRBV24-1; J gene: TRBJ2-3; clone size: .; D gene: .
CDR3 DNA: TGTGCCAGCAGTTTTTCGGGGGGCACTGAAGCTTTCTTT; CDR3 protein: CASSFSGGTEAFF; V gene: TRBV28; J gene: TRBJ1-1; clone size: .; D gene: .
CDR3 DNA: TGTGCCACCAGGGAGGGTGGAGGGTTCGAGCAGCCCCAGCATTTT; CDR3 protein: CATREGGGFEQPQHF; V gene: TRBV24-1; J gene: TRBJ1-5; clone size: .; D gene: .
CDR3 DNA: TGTGCCAGTAGTGTTACAGGTGACCGACTGTTTTTT; CDR3 protein: CASSVTGDRLFF; V gene: TRBV19; J gene: TRBJ1-4; clone size: .; D gene: .
CDR3 DNA: TGTGCCAGCGAGAGAGCCCGGACAGGGTACAATCAGCCCCAGCATTTT; CDR3 protein: CASERARTGYNQPQHF; V gene: TRBV28; J gene: TRBJ1-5; clone size: .; D gene: TRBD1
CDR3 DNA: TGTGCCACCAGACTAGCGGGAGGACGCACAGATACGCAGTATTTT; CDR3 protein: CATRLAGGRTDTQYF; V gene: TRBV2; J gene: TRBJ2-3; clone size: .; D gene: TRBD2
CDR3 DNA: TGTGCCAGCAGCCCTGGGACAGGGCCACAAAACATTCAGTACTTC; CDR3 protein: CASSPGTGPQNIQYF; V gene: TRBV7-2; J gene: TRBJ2-4; clone size: .; D gene: TRBD1
CDR3 DNA: TGTGCCAGCAGCCCACAGGGTAGCTATGGCTACACCTTC; CDR3 protein: CASSPQGSYGYTF; V gene: TRBV14; J gene: TRBJ1-2; clone size: .; D gene: .
CDR3 DNA: TGTGCCAGCAGTTTATCTCCTACTAGCACAGATACGCAGTATTTT; CDR3 protein: CASSLSPTSTDTQYF; V gene: TRBV27; J gene: TRBJ2-3; clone size: .; D gene: .